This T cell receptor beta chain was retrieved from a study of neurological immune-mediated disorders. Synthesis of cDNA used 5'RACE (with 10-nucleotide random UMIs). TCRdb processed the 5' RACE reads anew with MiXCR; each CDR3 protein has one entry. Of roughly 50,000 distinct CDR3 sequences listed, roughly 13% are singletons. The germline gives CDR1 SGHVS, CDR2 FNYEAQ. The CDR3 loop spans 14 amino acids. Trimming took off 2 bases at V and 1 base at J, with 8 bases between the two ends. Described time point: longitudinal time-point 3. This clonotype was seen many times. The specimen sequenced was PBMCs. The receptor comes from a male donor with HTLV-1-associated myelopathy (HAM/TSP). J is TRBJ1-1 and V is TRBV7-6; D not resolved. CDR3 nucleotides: TGTGCCAGCAGCTTATTTGGAAAGAACACTGAAGCTTTCTTT. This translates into CASSLFGKNTEAFF.